The table lists the clone carrying this T cell receptor (beta chain) with a count of one. Libraries were prepared by immunoSEQ multiplex PCR; TCRdb keeps only in-frame clonotypes and omits some of them. The table has fewer than 150,000 clones, roughly nine tenths seen once. It was second doses at about 4 or about 12 weeks that were pooled. These data come from a study of T cell responses to AZD1222 COVID-19 vaccine. The CDR3 covers 14 residues. V shed 3 bases and J shed 6 bases, with 14 bases lying between them. Germline CDR1 LNHDA, CDR2 SQIVND (reference sequence). This specimen was peripheral blood, taken 28 days after the second AZD1222 dose. The rearrangement links TRBV19 to TRBJ1-2, with TRBD1 as a possible D gene (5 bases). The source of this sequence is an adult who received the AZD1222 COVID-19 vaccine. The CDR3 DNA sequence: TGTGCCAGTAGTATCGGGACCGACCCCCATGGCTACACCTTC. Its translation is CASSIGTDPHGYTF. Full variable domain (remainder filled in from reference TRBV19 and TRBJ1-2): DGGITQSPKYLFRKEGQNVTLSCEQNLNHDAMYWYRQDPGQGLRLIYYSQIVNDFQKGDIAEGYSVSREKKESFPLTVTSAQKNPTAFYLCASSIGTDPHGYTFGSGTRLTVV.